What follows are 22 T cell receptor beta chains derived from one specimen sequenced in a study of T cell changes during pregnancy in multiple sclerosis. The data were produced by immunoSEQ multiplex PCR, yet TCRdb's version contains in-frame clones alone and is incomplete. Of approximately 70,000 clones listed, 91% were seen once; the top ten hold 0.55% to 0.85%. The starting material was peripheral blood, obtained in the third trimester of pregnancy. The receptors derive from a female donor in good health, enrolled as a control in a pregnancy study.

The V and J genes are TRBV7-9 and TRBJ2-5, with 12 nucleotides matching TRBD2. Unmatched junction bases numbered 9, after V lost 0 bases and J lost 4 bases. This CDR3 has 18 amino acids. Looked up from germline, CDR1 is SEHNR and CDR2 is FQNEAQ (reference sequence). CDR3 in amino acids: CASSLALQLAGGRETQYF. In nucleotides, the CDR3 is TGTGCCAGCAGCTTAGCGCTTCAACTAGCGGGAGGAAGAGAGACCCAGTACTTC.

The chain joins TRBV6-5 to TRBJ1-1; 7 bases agree with TRBD1. Unmatched junction bases numbered 2, after V lost 5 bases and J lost 5 bases. CDR3 length: 12 residues. CDR1 is MNHEY, CDR2 SVGAGI, per germline. CDR3 in DNA: TGTGCCAGCAGTCGGACAGGAACTGAAGCTTTCTTT. Translated, it gives CASSRTGTEAFF.

The rearrangement links TRBV7-2 to TRBJ2-3; TRBD2 aligns across 11 bases. Germline values: CDR1 SGHTA, CDR2 FQGNSA. This CDR3 comprises 16 residues. Trimming removed 2 bases from V and 4 bases from J; junction bases left unmatched: 5. The CDR3 bases are TGTGCCAGCAGCTTACTAGCGGGAGGAGTGTCAGATACGCAGTATTTT. It yields the protein CASSLLAGGVSDTQYF.

This chain uses TRBV29-1 with TRBJ1-2; 7 bases are a match to TRBD1. The V gene end was trimmed by 6 bases and the J gene end by 2 bases; junction bases not matched to a gene: 6. This CDR3 region has 13 residues. Germline V gene lookup returns CDR1 SQVTM and CDR2 ANQGSEA. In DNA, the CDR3 is TGCAGCGTCCAGGGGGGACAAAACTATGGCTACACCTTC. Translation gives CSVQGGQNYGYTF. Filled out from reference TRBV29-1 and TRBJ1-2, the complete variable domain reads SAVISQKPSRDICQRGTSLTIQCQVDSQVTMMFWYRQQPGQSLTLIATANQGSEATYESGFVIDKFPISRPNLTFSTLTVSNMSPEDSSIYLCSVQGGQNYGYTFGSGTRLTVV.

V and J are TRBV29-1 and TRBJ2-1; 9 positions match TRBD1. Germline CDR1 SQVTM, CDR2 ANQGSEA. V was clipped by 4 bases and J by 7 bases; unmatched bases: 11. This CDR3 contains 15 residues. The CDR3: CSVVPRDRVINEQFF. Written as DNA, the CDR3 is TGCAGCGTTGTCCCCCGGGACAGGGTAATAAATGAGCAGTTCTTC.

The rearrangement links TRBV11-2 to TRBJ2-7; D is uncertain. Germline V lookup: CDR1 SGHAT, CDR2 FQNNGV. Deletions cut 4 bases from V and 3 bases from J, with 16 bases between. The CDR3 consists of 15 residues. The CDR3 loop is CASSSDLVPGYEQYF. Written as DNA, the CDR3 is TGTGCCAGCAGCTCCGACTTAGTCCCGGGCTACGAGCAGTACTTC. Full variable domain (missing parts from reference TRBV11-2 and TRBJ2-7): EAGVAQSPRYKIIEKRQSVAFWCNPISGHATLYWYQQILGQGPKLLIQFQNNGVVDDSQLPKDRFSAERLKGVDSTLKIQPAKLEDSAVYLCASSSDLVPGYEQYFGPGTRLTVT.

The chain recombines TRBV2 with TRBJ2-7, with D possibly TRBD2 on 5 matching bases. This CDR3 has 12 amino acids. Germline CDR1 is SNHLY and CDR2 is FYNNEI. V was pared by 2 bases and J by 5 bases, with 7 bases between. CDR3 protein: CASSELAHEQYF. The CDR3 DNA follows: TGTGCCAGCAGTGAACTAGCCCACGAGCAGTACTTC.

The chain links TRBV28 to TRBJ1-4; D not certain. There are 15 residues in the CDR3. Germline values: CDR1 MDHEN, CDR2 SYDVKM. The ends were cut back, 4 bases at V and 3 bases at J, with 12 bases in the middle. As DNA, the CDR3 is TGTGCCAGCAGTTCACCATTTGGAGCTAATGAAAAACTGTTTTTT. Its protein product is CASSSPFGANEKLFF.

The chain employs TRBV18 and TRBJ2-7; D uncertain. Trimming left V 3 bases short and J 0 bases short, with 12 bases between. CDR3 size: 15 residues. Germline lookup yields CDR1 KGHSH and CDR2 LQKENI. The chain's CDR3 is CASSPRPVSSYEQYF. The CDR3 bases are TGTGCCAGCTCACCCCGCCCCGTTAGCTCCTACGAGCAGTACTTC. The full variable domain, its missing parts supplied by reference TRBV18 and TRBJ2-7, is NAGVMQNPRHLVRRRGQEARLRCSPMKGHSHVYWYRQLPEEGLKFMVYLQKENIIDESGMPKERFSAEFPKEGPSILRIQQVVRGDSAAYFCASSPRPVSSYEQYFGPGTRLTVT.

V usage is TRBV4-1 and J usage is TRBJ1-1; D is possibly TRBD1 (6 bases). Germline V gene data show CDR1 as MGHRA and CDR2 as YSYEKL. The germline V and J ends were trimmed by 4 bases and 7 bases, with 13 bases remaining between them. The CDR3 sequence is 13 residues long. The CDR3 bases are TGCGCCAGCAGCCTTTTAGGGGGGGATGAAGCTTTCTTT. Amino acids: CASSLLGGDEAFF.

This clone was detected only once. V is TRBV7-2 and J is TRBJ2-2; maybe TRBD1 (6 bases). Germline CDR1 reads SGHTA; CDR2 reads FQGNSA. This CDR3 has 16 residues. Trimming left V 4 bases short and J 2 bases short, with 14 bases between. CDR3 in DNA: TGTGCCAGCAGCTCAGACAGGAGCTTAAACACCGGGGAGCTGTTTTTT. It specifies CASSSDRSLNTGELFF.

About this clone: A read error may produce the germline difference seen at one junction end. This rearrangement joins TRBV7-2 to TRBJ2-7; no firm D call. There are 9 residues in the CDR3. CDR1 is SGHTA, CDR2 FQGNSA, per germline. The CDR3 DNA is TGTGCCAGCAGCCCCCGAGTTTCCTTC. This translates into CASSPRVSF.

The chain is built from TRBV7-2 and TRBJ1-4; TRBD1 matches at 7 bases. The V gene end was trimmed by 1 base and the J gene end by 8 bases; junction bases not matched to a gene: 7. This CDR3 spans 15 amino acids. Per germline, CDR1 SGHTA and CDR2 FQGNSA. CDR3 sequence: CASSLVTGLGEKLFF. The CDR3 DNA is TGTGCCAGCAGCTTAGTGACAGGGTTAGGGGAAAAACTGTTTTTT.

The CDR3 DNA is TGTGCCAGCAGGGTACAGGGGATGGAGAAGGGCTACACCTTC. Amino acid sequence: CASRVQGMEKGYTF. This sequence joins TRBV6-1 and TRBJ1-2; 7 bases are shared with TRBD1. Losses at the gene ends were 6 bases for V and 8 bases for J; bases not matched to a gene: 12. The germline gives CDR1 MNHNS, CDR2 SASEGT. The CDR3 runs 14 residues.

This clone was seen just once. J is TRBJ2-7 and V is TRBV9; TRBD2 might be the D (5 bases). The CDR3 contains 15 residues. Trimming stripped 2 bases from V and 4 bases from J, with 16 bases between. Germline V gene data show CDR1 as SGDLS and CDR2 as YYNGEE. The CDR3 bases are TGTGCCAGCAGCGTCAATAGAGGGCCCGGTTACGAGCAGTACTTC. This encodes CASSVNRGPGYEQYF.

This clone came up a few times. The rearrangement uses TRBV6-1 and TRBJ1-2, with 8 bases lining up with TRBD1. The CDR3 loop spans 15 amino acids. Germline trimming cut 2 bases from V and 6 bases from J; bases unmatched to any gene: 8. CDR1 and CDR2 from the germline V gene are MNHNS and SASEGT. CDR3 amino acids: CASSETLRGRDGYTF. Here the CDR3 DNA reads TGTGCCAGCAGTGAAACACTCAGGGGGCGGGATGGCTACACCTTC.

The chain carries TRBV6-1 and TRBJ2-1, with 7 bases fitting TRBD1. Losses at the gene ends were 5 bases for V and 9 bases for J; bases not matched to a gene: 1. Per germline, CDR1 MNHNS and CDR2 SASEGT. This CDR3 contains 11 residues. The CDR3 nucleotides read TGTGCCAGCAGTTCAGGGGGTGAGCAGTTCTTC. It translates to CASSSGGEQFF.

The genes are TRBV27 and TRBJ2-1, with 13 bases lining up with TRBD2. V was clipped by 5 bases and J by 7 bases; unmatched bases: 5. The CDR3 sequence is 15 residues long. Germline loops: CDR1 MNHEY, CDR2 SMNVEV (reference sequence). The CDR3 sequence is CASSQLAGGRNEQFF. As DNA, the CDR3 is TGTGCCAGCAGTCAACTAGCGGGAGGGAGGAATGAGCAGTTCTTC.

This chain uses TRBV10-2 with TRBJ2-1; D is perhaps TRBD2 (5 bases). This CDR3 contains 16 residues. Germline V gives CDR1 WSHSY, CDR2 SAAADI. Trimming shortened V by 3 bases and J by 3 bases, and 15 bases separated the two germline ends. This chain's CDR3 is CASSESGGTYYNEQFF. CDR3 nucleotides: TGCGCCAGCAGTGAAAGCGGCGGAACCTACTACAATGAGCAGTTCTTC.

The V and J genes are TRBV21-1 and TRBJ2-7; the table calls TRBD1, which could not be checked here. TRBV21-1 is an annotated pseudogene. This CDR3 has 16 residues. CDR3: CASSKGFRDKKNEQYF. CDR3 nucleotides: TGTGCCAGCAGCAAGGGTTTCCGGGACAAAAAGAACGAGCAGTACTTC.

This clone was recorded only once. This chain connects TRBV5-4 to TRBJ2-3; 8 bases agree with TRBD1. The CDR3 totals 16 residues. The V gene end was trimmed by 5 bases and the J gene end by 2 bases; junction bases not matched to a gene: 10. Germline values: CDR1 SGHNT, CDR2 YYREEE (reference sequence). This CDR3 reads CASRGPGQEITDTQYF. The DNA for the CDR3 is TGTGCCAGCAGGGGACCGGGACAGGAGATCACAGATACGCAGTATTTT.

This sequence joins TRBV28 and TRBJ2-7, with 15 bases aligning to TRBD2. Germline CDR1 and CDR2: MDHEN and SYDVKM. V lost 1 base and J lost 3; bases outside the gene matches: 7. The CDR3 is 18 amino acids. CDR3 bases: TGTGCCAGCAGTTTATCATCTGGGGGACTAGCGGGAGGCTACGAGCAGTACTTC. This translates into CASSLSSGGLAGGYEQYF.